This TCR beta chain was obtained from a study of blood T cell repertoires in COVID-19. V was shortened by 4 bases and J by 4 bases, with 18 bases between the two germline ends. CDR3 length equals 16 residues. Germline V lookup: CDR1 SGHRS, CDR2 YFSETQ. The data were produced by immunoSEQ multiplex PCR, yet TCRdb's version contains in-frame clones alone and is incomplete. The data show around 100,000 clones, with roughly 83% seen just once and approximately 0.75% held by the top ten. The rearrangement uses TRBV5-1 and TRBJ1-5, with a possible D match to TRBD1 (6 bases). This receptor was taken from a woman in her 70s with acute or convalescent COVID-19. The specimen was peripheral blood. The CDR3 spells CASSPGTRGGNQPQHF. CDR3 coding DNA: TGCGCCAGCAGCCCCGGGACACGCGGCGGGAATCAGCCCCAGCATTTT.